These 20 T cell receptor beta chains were all obtained from the same sample, sequenced in a study of post-analysis software for immune sequencing data (dated by TCRdb to between 2015 and 2017). In the paper's terms, the time point label means: second blood draw from one MS patient after hematopoietic stem cell transplantation. The method behind the library was PCR. TCRdb names Illumina HiSeq 2500 as the instrument used. To reduce PCR and sequencing biases, unique molecular identifiers were incorporated into the TCR beta cDNA libraries. The public reads were quality trimmed at Q25 with fastp and then assembled into clones with MiXCR by TCRdb, keeping productive beta chains. Rows matching on CDR3 protein sequence are summarized as one entry with the most common DNA and genes. The sample table shows 150,000 to 200,000 distinct CDR3 sequences, and under 40% are seen once. The ten largest clones add up to under 30% of the sample.

Sample: blood, taken after autologous hematopoietic stem cell transplantation. Receptor source: a girl aged 10-17 years with multiple sclerosis. Donor details come from another sample of the same person, matched by shared clones.

The rearrangement uses TRBV9 and TRBJ2-1, with 10 bases fitting TRBD2. Germline CDR1 SGDLS, CDR2 YYNGEE. The CDR3 contains 15 residues. The J segment lost 8 bases and the V segment lost 0 bases, leaving 5 bases of the junction unmatched. CDR3 bases: TGTGCCAGCAGCGTAGGTACTAGCGGGGCGGATGAGCAGTTCTTC. It is translated as CASSVGTSGADEQFF.

This clonotype was seen only a few times. V is TRBV7-6 and J is TRBJ2-4; perhaps D is TRBD1 or TRBD2 (5 bases each). Per germline, CDR1 SGHVS and CDR2 FNYEAQ. V was cut by 4 bases and J by 13 bases, with 23 bases left in between. The CDR3 contains 15 residues. The CDR3 DNA follows: TGTGCCAGCAGCTCCTCCCCGGGGCTATCGGATGAGCAGTACTTC. This sequence encodes CASSSSPGLSDEQYF.

The V and J genes are TRBV6-2 or TRBV6-3 and TRBJ1-2; no reliable D call. CDR1 MNHEY and CDR2 SVGEGT come from the germline V gene. The CDR3 extends over 13 amino acids. V was cut by 7 bases and J by 6 bases, with 15 bases left in between. CDR3 DNA sequence: TGTGCCAGCAAAACCAACAGTCAGGATGGCTACACCTTC. Amino acid sequence: CASKTNSQDGYTF.

This clonotype was recorded once. Just one base apart from a much larger clone, this may be a read error. The genes are TRBV7-2 and TRBJ2-3, with 12 bases fitting TRBD2. Germline assignment: CDR1 SGHTA and CDR2 FQGNSA. The trim removed 8 bases at V and 1 base at J, leaving 13 bases unmatched. This CDR3 comprises 18 residues. In nucleotides, the CDR3 is TGTGCCAGCGGCCTTTATCGGACTAGCGGGACCCGCACAGATACGCAGTATTTT. Its protein product is CASGLYRTSGTRTDTQYF.

Points on this clonotype: A much larger clone differs by one base, so this may be a read error. For the CDR3, the DNA is TGTACCAGCCGACTAGTGTTAGGCACTGAAGCTTTCTTT. This translates into CTSRLVLGTEAFF. This chain links TRBV2 with TRBJ1-1; no clear D gene. Germline V gene data show CDR1 as SNHLY and CDR2 as FYNNEI. CDR3 length: 13 residues.

A few counts support this clonotype. The chain recombines TRBV27 with TRBJ2-3; the match to TRBD1 covers 7 bases. Germline assignment: CDR1 MNHEY and CDR2 SMNVEV (reference sequence). Trimming took 4 bases from V and 2 from J; bases not matched to a gene: 9. The CDR3 runs to 16 residues. The CDR3 region is CASSSPSGQPTDTQYF. The CDR3 coding sequence is TGTGCCAGCAGTTCCCCCTCGGGACAGCCCACAGATACGCAGTATTTT.

This clonotype was detected ten times or more. Its ends do not fully match the called genes, so a read error is possible. The chain joins TRBV7-7 to TRBJ2-2; D not resolved. The CDR3 runs to 14 residues. From germline, CDR1 is SSHAT and CDR2 FNYEAQ (reference sequence). CDR3 nucleotides: TGTGCTAGCAGCTTAAACCACAACACCGGGGAGCTGTTTTTT. Amino acid sequence: CASSLNHNTGELFF.

The table lists this clonotype with a few counts. This chain joins TRBV12-3 or TRBV12-4 and TRBJ1-2; TRBD1 might be the D (5 bases). Between the trimmed V and J ends, which lost 3 bases and 4 bases, there was a span of 18 bases. The CDR3 loop spans 16 amino acids. CDR3 region: CASSLSGTRASYGYTF. The CDR3 DNA reads TGTGCCAGCAGTTTGAGTGGGACCAGGGCCTCCTATGGCTACACCTTC.

The chain has TRBV12-3 or TRBV12-4 and TRBJ1-2, with 7 bases fitting TRBD1. CDR3 size: 13 residues. Unmatched junction bases numbered 1, after V lost 3 bases and J lost 3 bases. CDR3 coding DNA: TGTGCCAGCAGTTTCGGACAGGACTATGGCTACACCTTC. Protein sequence: CASSFGQDYGYTF.

This clonotype was detected only a few times. The chain recombines TRBV20-1 with TRBJ1-1, with D perhaps TRBD1 (5 bases). The V and J ends lost 6 bases and 5 bases respectively, with 13 bases between them. This CDR3 region has 12 residues. Germline CDR1 DFQATT, CDR2 SNEGSKA (reference sequence). Written as DNA, the CDR3 is TGCAGTGCACATCAGGGCTGGACTGAAGCTTTCTTT. Translated, it gives CSAHQGWTEAFF.

This clonotype was found many times. The genes are TRBV9 and TRBJ2-3; the D is unclear. This CDR3 has 15 amino acids. Germline V gives CDR1 SGDLS, CDR2 YYNGEE. V lost 4 bases, J lost 1 base, and 13 bases lay in between. The CDR3 DNA follows: TGTGCCAGCAGCCCAAGACCGTTTGGCACAGATACGCAGTATTTT. Protein sequence: CASSPRPFGTDTQYF.

The gene calls are TRBV7-9 and TRBJ1-2; no definite D call. Trimming cost V 5 bases and J 5 bases, with 21 bases left between them. CDR3 size: 16 residues. Germline assignment: CDR1 SEHNR and CDR2 FQNEAQ (reference sequence). CDR3: CASSLSGLAHVYGYTF. In DNA form, the CDR3 reads TGTGCCAGCAGCCTATCTGGACTCGCCCATGTTTATGGCTACACCTTC.

The sample holds many counts of this clonotype. The chain links TRBV20-1 to TRBJ1-6; D is perhaps TRBD1 (6 bases). Trimming pared 4 bases from V and 0 bases from J, leaving 19 bases between. CDR3 size: 18 residues. The germline V gene has CDR1 DFQATT and CDR2 SNEGSKA (reference sequence). CDR3: CSAKGGLQGASYNSPLHF. The CDR3 DNA sequence: TGCAGTGCTAAGGGGGGGTTGCAGGGAGCCTCCTATAATTCACCCCTCCACTTT.

The J gene is TRBJ2-7, the V gene TRBV7-6, with TRBD1 matching 8 bases. The CDR3 covers 17 residues. With V trimmed by 4 bases and J by 4 bases, 15 bases remained unmatched. Germline lookup yields CDR1 SGHVS and CDR2 FNYEAQ. The CDR3 DNA reads as TGTGCCAGCAGCTCGCTCAGGGGGCAGGCACTAGGGTACGAGCAGTACTTC. Amino acid sequence: CASSSLRGQALGYEQYF.

There are a few counts of this clonotype. The V gene is TRBV20-1, the J gene TRBJ2-7; TRBD1 agrees at 11 bases. The germline V gene encodes CDR1 DFQATT and CDR2 SNEGSKA (reference sequence). The CDR3 length is 15 residues. J was trimmed by 3 bases and V by 0 bases; bases with no gene match: 4. The CDR3 region is CSARDPGQGVYEQYF. In DNA, the CDR3 is TGCAGTGCTAGAGATCCGGGACAGGGGGTCTACGAGCAGTACTTC.

Only a few counts were recorded for this clonotype. This rearrangement joins TRBV20-1 to TRBJ1-2; D unclear. Germline loops: CDR1 DFQATT, CDR2 SNEGSKA (reference sequence). Trimming removed 6 bases from V and 8 bases from J, with 25 bases in between. The CDR3 loop spans 15 amino acids. The CDR3 region is CSAPGLLGATQGYTF. DNA for the CDR3: TGCAGTGCCCCCGGGCTGCTTGGAGCTACACAGGGCTACACCTTC.

This clonotype has just a few counts. The chain uses TRBV29-1 and TRBJ1-1; a possible D gene is TRBD1 (6 bases). V shed 8 bases and J shed 7 bases, with 20 bases lying between them. The CDR3 totals 13 residues. Per germline, CDR1 SQVTM and CDR2 ANQGSEA. The CDR3 sequence is CSPDRQGYGEAFF. The CDR3 nucleotides read TGCAGCCCTGACCGCCAGGGGTACGGTGAAGCTTTCTTT.

This chain uses TRBV18 with TRBJ2-3, with no clear D. Trimming took off 0 bases at V and 4 bases at J, with 2 bases between the two ends. CDR1 is KGHSH, CDR2 LQKENI, per germline. The CDR3 is 12 amino acids. CDR3: CASSPPSDTQYF. In DNA, the CDR3 is TGTGCCAGCTCACCACCGTCAGATACGCAGTATTTT.

The chain employs TRBV19 and TRBJ2-7; 8 nucleotides line up with TRBD2. The length of the CDR3 is 14 residues. The trim removed 11 bases at V and 4 bases at J, leaving 13 bases unmatched. CDR1 is LNHDA, CDR2 SQIVND, per germline (reference sequence). In nucleotides, the CDR3 is TGTGCCTTAATGGGAGCGGGAGCTCAGTACGAGCAGTACTTC. Amino acid sequence: CALMGAGAQYEQYF. The whole variable domain, filled in from reference TRBV19 and TRBJ2-7, reads DGGITQSPKYLFRKEGQNVTLSCEQNLNHDAMYWYRQDPGQGLRLIYYSQIVNDFQKGDIAEGYSVSREKKESFPLTVTSAQKNPTAFYLCALMGAGAQYEQYFGPGTRLTVT.

This chain connects TRBV20-1 to TRBJ2-7; D may be TRBD2 (7 bases). Germline lookup yields CDR1 DFQATT and CDR2 SNEGSKA (reference sequence). With 3 bases removed from V and 3 bases from J, the gap between germline ends came to 12 bases. This CDR3 has 13 amino acids. The CDR3 reads CSASRGAVYEQYF. In DNA form, the CDR3 reads TGCAGTGCTAGCCGGGGGGCGGTCTACGAGCAGTACTTC.